This T cell receptor beta chain was retrieved from a study of human T cells and chemical hapten exposure listed by TCRdb under 2021. Turning to the overall study: For sensitization, 2% DPC in acetone was applied to a 2 cm by 2 cm area of upper inner arm skin. In alopecia patients, the study followed how the peripheral blood TCR repertoire changed in vivo over primary and secondary sensitization to diphenylcyclopropenone (DPC), a hapten. Blood was sampled from patients pre-sensitization (week 0) and at 2, 6 and about 24 weeks after DPC sensitization. Patients additionally received weekly therapeutic DPC doses to the scalp throughout the roughly 26-week study period. The libraries were sequenced as a pool, and the TCR yield per sample differed mostly because of small variations in library volumes within the pool. Most of the patients in the cohort were female, and the cohort covered alopecia areata with under or over 50% scalp involvement, alopecia totalis and alopecia universalis. For TCR sequencing, blood came from about 28 alopecia patients at anywhere from one to four time points (pre-sensitization, 2, 6 and 24 weeks). Patch testing on the upper back used Finn chambers containing 0.01% DPC, with scoring done after 6 days according to International Contact Dermatitis Research Group standards. Findings and caveats that apply to the study as a whole: After repeated subsampling, changes were observed in the strength of the expansion versus patch-test correlation and in the threshold at which the correlation became significant. Patch test score correlated positively with the number of PT1 expanded TCRs, reaching significance at thresholds 8, 16 and 32 but not at 4. Expanded TCRs formed significantly more large CDR3 similarity clusters than pre-sensitization or healthy control sets, consistent with antigen-driven responses. Alopecia, a presumed autoimmune disease, was present in all patients, so the immune response of the patients might differ from that of healthy individuals. DPC sensitization did not change how many TCRs were above 1 in 1000 frequency, and no evidence was found of alterations in global repertoire structure.

Based on the germline V gene, the CDR1 and CDR2 sequences are LGHNA and YSLEER. The CDR3 goes from the cysteine to the phenylalanine over 17 residues. CDR3 DNA is the only sequence kept; it has 51 bases, read in frame from the first base. After removal of 4 bases from V and 4 bases from J, the junction retains 11 bases not matched to a gene. The time point label corresponds to: pre-sensitization, week 0. Interpreted using the paper, the treatment or condition label stands for: therapeutic diphenylcyclopropenone sensitization with weekly scalp DPC. At every patch-test visit, the blood draw took place before the patch test was put on. To be eligible, patients had to be aged 18 to 70, diagnosed with alopecia and judged suitable for DPC therapy, while pregnant patients were excluded. Total RNA was isolated from unfractionated whole blood collected in Tempus Blood RNA tubes. The method behind the library was RACE. The sequencing machine was a NextSeq 500. Library preparation attached unique molecular identifiers to individual cDNA molecules for quantitative, reproducible TCR counting. Both TCR alpha and TCR beta chains were sequenced from each blood RNA sample. The published analysis was carried out like this. Samples had a median of about 96,000 TCRs, with a range from 23,224 to 690,600. The Decombinator software suite was used to annotate the V, J and CDR3 of the TCR reads. Every sample was subsampled to the same number of TCRs (28,000) for the PS versus PT1 abundance plots. Expanded TCRs were defined as absent before sensitization and observed at least eight times at the 2-week time point. The public sequencing data were trimmed at Q25 with fastp and processed into clonotypes with MiXCR by TCRdb, which kept only in-frame beta chains. Each record represents a unique CDR3 protein, reported with the most common genes and DNA among its rows. V and J calls and clone size were set by TCRdb, not the authors. The sample data list 250,000 to 300,000 distinct CDR3 sequences, and around 7.7% of these were observed just once. The ten largest clones add up to 0.9% to 1.5% of the sample.

This clonotype was counted only a few times. Its antigen is not yet known. No quality values exist for individual bases; no much larger clone is one base distant. Sequencing was performed on whole blood, taken in connection with sensitization to the hapten diphenylcyclopropenone (DPC). The TCR originated in a young man with alopecia areata. Some clones in this sample may be carry-over from other donors' samples. The chain uses TRBV4-3 and TRBJ2-2; 8 nucleotides in the junction match TRBD1. The CDR3 sequence is CASSPLGRGRFTGELFF. The sequenced DNA: TGCGCCAGCAGCCCCTTGGGCAGGGGGCGGTTCACCGGGGAGCTGTTTTTT.